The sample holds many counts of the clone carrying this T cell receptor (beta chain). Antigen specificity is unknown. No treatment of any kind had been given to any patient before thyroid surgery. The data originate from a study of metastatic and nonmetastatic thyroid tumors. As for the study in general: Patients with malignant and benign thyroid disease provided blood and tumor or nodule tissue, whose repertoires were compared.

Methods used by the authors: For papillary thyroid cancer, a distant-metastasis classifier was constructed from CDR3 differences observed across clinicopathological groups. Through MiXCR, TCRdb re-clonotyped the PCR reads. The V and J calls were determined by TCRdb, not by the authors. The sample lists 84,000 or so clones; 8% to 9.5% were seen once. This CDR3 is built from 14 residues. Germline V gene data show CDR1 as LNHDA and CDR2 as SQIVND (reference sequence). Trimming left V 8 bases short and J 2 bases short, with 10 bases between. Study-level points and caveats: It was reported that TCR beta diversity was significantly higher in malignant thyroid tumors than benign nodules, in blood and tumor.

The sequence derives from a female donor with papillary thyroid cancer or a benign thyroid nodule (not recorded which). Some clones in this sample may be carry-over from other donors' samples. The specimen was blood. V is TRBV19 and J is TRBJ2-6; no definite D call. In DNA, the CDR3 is TGTGCCAGTCGGTCCCCGCCTGGGGCCAACGTCCTGACTTTC. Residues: CASRSPPGANVLTF.